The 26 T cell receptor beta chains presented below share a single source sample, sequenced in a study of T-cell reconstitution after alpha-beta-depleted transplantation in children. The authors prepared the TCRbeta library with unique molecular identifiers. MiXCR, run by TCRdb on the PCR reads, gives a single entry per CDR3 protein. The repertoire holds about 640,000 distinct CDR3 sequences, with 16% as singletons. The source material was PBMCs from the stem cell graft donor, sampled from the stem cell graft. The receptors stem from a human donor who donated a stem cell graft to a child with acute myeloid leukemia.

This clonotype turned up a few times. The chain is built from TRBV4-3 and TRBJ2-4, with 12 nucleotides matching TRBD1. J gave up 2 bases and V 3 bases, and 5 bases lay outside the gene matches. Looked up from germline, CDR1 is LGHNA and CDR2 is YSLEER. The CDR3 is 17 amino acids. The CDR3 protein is CASSQGTGGASKNIQYF. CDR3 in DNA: TGCGCCAGCAGCCAGGGGACAGGGGGCGCATCCAAAAACATTCAGTACTTC.

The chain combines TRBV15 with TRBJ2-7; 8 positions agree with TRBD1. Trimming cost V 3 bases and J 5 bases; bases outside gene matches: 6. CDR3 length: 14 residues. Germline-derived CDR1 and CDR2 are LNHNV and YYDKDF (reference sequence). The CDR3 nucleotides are TGTGCCACCAGCAGGCGGACAGGGATCAACGAGCAGTACTTC. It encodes CATSRRTGINEQYF.

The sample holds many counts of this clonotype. The CDR3 DNA follows: TGCAGTGCTAGCCCTCTAGGAGGGGGCACTGAAGCTTTCTTT. This sequence encodes CSASPLGGGTEAFF. The chain joins TRBV20-1 to TRBJ1-1; D possibly corresponds to TRBD1 (6 bases). Germline lookup yields CDR1 DFQATT and CDR2 SNEGSKA (reference sequence). CDR3 length: 14 residues. The V end was cut by 3 bases, the J end by 4 bases, with 15 bases between.

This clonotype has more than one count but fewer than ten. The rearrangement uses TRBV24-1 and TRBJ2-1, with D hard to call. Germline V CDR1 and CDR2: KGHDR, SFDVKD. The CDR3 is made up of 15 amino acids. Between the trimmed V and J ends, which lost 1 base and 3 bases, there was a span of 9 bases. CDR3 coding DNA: TGTGCCACCAGTGATTTACGATCCTACTACAATGAGCAGTTCTTC. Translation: CATSDLRSYYNEQFF.

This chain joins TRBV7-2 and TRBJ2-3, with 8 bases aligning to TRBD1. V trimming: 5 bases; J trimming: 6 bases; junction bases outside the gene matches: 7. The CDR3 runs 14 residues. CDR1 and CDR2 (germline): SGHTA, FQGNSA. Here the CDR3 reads CASSAGGAGDTQYF. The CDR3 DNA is TGTGCCAGCAGCGCAGGGGGCGCGGGGGATACGCAGTATTTT.

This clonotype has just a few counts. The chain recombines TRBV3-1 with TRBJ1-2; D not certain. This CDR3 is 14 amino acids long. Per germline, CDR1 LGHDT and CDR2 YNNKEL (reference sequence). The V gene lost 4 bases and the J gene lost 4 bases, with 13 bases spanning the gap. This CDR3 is CASSRTQETYGYTF. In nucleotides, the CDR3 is TGTGCCAGCAGCCGGACTCAGGAAACCTATGGCTACACCTTC. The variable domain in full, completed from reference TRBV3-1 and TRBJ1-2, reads DTAVSQTPKYLVTQMGNDKSIKCEQNLGHDTMYWYKQDSKKFLKIMFSYNNKELIINETVPNRFSPKSPDKAHLNLHINSLELGDSAVYFCASSRTQETYGYTFGSGTRLTVV.

The CDR3 coding sequence is TGCGCCAGCAGCTTGGCCGCGGATCTGGCTGCCAACGTCCTGACTTTC. This translates into CASSLAADLAANVLTF. The chain couples TRBV5-1 to TRBJ2-6; D is unclear. Looked up from germline, CDR1 is SGHRS and CDR2 is YFSETQ. V shed 0 bases and J shed 7 bases, with 14 bases lying between them. CDR3 size: 16 residues.

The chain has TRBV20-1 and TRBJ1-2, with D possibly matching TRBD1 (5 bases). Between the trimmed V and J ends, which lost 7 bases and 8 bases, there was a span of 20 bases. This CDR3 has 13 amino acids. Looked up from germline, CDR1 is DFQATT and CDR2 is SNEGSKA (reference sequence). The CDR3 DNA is TGCAGTGACAAACCGGGACTGGGGCCCGGCTACACCTTC. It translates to CSDKPGLGPGYTF.

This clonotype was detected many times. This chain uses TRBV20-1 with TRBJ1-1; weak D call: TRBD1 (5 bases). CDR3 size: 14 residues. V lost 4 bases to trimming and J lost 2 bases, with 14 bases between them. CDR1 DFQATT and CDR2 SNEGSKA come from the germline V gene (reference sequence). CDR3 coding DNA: TGCAGTGCTATCTCCGGGGCATCAAACACTGAAGCTTTCTTT. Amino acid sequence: CSAISGASNTEAFF.

The CDR3 is CASSAPHDLRLRFF. CDR3 nucleotide sequence: TGTGCCAGCAGTGCCCCACACGACCTACGTCTCCGGTTCTTC. The chain joins TRBV6-1 to TRBJ2-1, with unresolved D. This CDR3 comprises 14 residues. Germline CDR1 and CDR2: MNHNS and SASEGT. The germline V and J ends were trimmed by 4 bases and 15 bases, with 22 bases remaining between them.

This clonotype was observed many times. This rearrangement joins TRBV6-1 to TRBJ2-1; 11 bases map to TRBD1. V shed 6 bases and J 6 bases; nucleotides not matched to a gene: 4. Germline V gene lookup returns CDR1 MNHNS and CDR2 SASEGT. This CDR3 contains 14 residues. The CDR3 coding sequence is TGTGCCAGCAGAGAGGACAGGGGGCTCAATGAGCAGTTCTTC. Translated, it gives CASREDRGLNEQFF.

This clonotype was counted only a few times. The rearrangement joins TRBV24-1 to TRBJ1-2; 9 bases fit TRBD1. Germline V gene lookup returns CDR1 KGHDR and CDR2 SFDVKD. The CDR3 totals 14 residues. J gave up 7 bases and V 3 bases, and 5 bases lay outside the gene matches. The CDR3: CATSDKDRGSGYTF. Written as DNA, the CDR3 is TGTGCCACCAGTGATAAGGACAGGGGAAGTGGCTACACCTTC.

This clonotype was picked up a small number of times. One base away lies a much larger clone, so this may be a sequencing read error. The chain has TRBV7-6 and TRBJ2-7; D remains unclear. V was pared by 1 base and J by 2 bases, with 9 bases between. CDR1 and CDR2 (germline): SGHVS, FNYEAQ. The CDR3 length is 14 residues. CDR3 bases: TGTGCCAGCAGCTTAGGATCAGCGACCTACGAGCAGTACTTC. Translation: CASSLGSATYEQYF.

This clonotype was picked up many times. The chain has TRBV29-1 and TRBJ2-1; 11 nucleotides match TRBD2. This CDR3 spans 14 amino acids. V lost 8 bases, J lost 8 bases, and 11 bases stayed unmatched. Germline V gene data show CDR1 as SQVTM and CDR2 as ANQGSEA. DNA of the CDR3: TGCAGCCCCGTGGTAGCGGGGGGGTTAGATGAGCAGTTCTTC. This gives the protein CSPVVAGGLDEQFF.

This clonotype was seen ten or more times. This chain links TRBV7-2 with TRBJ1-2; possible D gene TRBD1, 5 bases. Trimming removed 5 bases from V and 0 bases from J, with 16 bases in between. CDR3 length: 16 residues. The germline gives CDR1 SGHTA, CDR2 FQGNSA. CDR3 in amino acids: CASSQGTTGTNYGYTF. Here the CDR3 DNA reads TGTGCCAGCAGCCAGGGAACTACCGGGACTAACTATGGCTACACCTTC.

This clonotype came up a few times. The CDR3 DNA follows: TGTGCCAGCAGCTTAGGGGGAGCGATCTACAATGAGCAGTTCTTC. Protein sequence: CASSLGGAIYNEQFF. The V call is TRBV7-2, the J call TRBJ2-1; perhaps TRBD2 as D (5 bases). Germline CDR1 reads SGHTA; CDR2 reads FQGNSA. Trimming pared 1 base from V and 3 bases from J, leaving 10 bases between. There are 15 residues in the CDR3.

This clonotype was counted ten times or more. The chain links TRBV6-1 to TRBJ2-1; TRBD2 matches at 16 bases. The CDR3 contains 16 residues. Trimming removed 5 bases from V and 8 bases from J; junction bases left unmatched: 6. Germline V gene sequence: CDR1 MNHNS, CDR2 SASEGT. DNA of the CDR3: TGTGCCAGCAGTCAAGGGACTAGCGGGGGGGCTCATGAGCAGTTCTTC. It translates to CASSQGTSGGAHEQFF.

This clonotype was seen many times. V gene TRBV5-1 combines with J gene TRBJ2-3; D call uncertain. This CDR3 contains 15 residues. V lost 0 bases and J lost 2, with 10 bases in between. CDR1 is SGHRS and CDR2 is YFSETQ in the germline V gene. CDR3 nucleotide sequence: TGCGCCAGCAGCTTGGTGGCAGCAGCCACAGATACGCAGTATTTT. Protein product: CASSLVAAATDTQYF.

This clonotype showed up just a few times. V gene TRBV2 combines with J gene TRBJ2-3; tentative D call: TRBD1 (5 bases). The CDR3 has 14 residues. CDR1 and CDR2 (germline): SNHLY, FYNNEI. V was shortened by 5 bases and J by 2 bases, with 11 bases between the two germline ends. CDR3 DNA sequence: TGTGCCAGCAGTAAGCAGGGCCTCACAGATACGCAGTATTTT. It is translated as CASSKQGLTDTQYF.

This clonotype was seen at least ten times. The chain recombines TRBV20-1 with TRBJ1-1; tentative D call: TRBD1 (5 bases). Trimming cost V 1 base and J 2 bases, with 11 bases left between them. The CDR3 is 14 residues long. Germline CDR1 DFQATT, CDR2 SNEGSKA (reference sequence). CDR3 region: CSARVGGVNTEAFF. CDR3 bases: TGCAGTGCTAGAGTCGGGGGAGTCAACACTGAAGCTTTCTTT.

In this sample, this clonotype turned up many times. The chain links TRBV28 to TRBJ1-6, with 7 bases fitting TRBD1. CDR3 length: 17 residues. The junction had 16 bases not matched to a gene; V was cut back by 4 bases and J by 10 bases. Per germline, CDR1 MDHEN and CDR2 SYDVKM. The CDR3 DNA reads TGTGCCAGCAGTTCACCGACAGGGATGGTCGCGAGGTCACCCCTCCACTTT. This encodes CASSSPTGMVARSPLHF. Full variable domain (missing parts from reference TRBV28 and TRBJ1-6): DVKVTQSSRYLVKRTGEKVFLECVQDMDHENMFWYRQDPGLGLRLIYFSYDVKMKEKGDIPEGYSVSREKKERFSLILESASTNQTSMYLCASSSPTGMVARSPLHFGNGTRLTVT.

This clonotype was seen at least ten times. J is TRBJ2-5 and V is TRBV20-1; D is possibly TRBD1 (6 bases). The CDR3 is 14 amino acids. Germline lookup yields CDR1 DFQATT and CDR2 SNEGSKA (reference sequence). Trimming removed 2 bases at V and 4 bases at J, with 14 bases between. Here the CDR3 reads CSARTTGTGETQYF. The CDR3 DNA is TGCAGTGCTAGAACGACAGGAACTGGAGAGACCCAGTACTTC.

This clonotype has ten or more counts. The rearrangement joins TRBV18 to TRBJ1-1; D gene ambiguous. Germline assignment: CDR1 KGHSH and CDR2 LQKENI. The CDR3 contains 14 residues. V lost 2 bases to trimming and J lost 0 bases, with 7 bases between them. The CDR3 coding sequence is TGTGCCAGCTCACCATTGGATCTGAACACTGAAGCTTTCTTT. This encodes CASSPLDLNTEAFF. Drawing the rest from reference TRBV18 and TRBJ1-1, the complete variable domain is NAGVMQNPRHLVRRRGQEARLRCSPMKGHSHVYWYRQLPEEGLKFMVYLQKENIIDESGMPKERFSAEFPKEGPSILRIQQVVRGDSAAYFCASSPLDLNTEAFFGQGTRLTVV.

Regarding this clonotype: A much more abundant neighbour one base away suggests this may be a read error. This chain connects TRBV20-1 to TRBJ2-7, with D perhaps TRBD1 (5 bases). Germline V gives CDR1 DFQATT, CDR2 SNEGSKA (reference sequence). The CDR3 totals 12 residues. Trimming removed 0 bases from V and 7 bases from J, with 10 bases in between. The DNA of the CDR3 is TGCAGTGCTAGAGATCAAAGGGGAGAGCAGTACTTC. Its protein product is CSARDQRGEQYF.

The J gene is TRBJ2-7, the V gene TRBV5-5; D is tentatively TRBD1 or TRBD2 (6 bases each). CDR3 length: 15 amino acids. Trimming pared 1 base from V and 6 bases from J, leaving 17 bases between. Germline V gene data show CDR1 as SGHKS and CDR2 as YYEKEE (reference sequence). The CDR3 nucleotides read TGTGCCAGCAGCTTGACAGGGACGGGGGCCTCCGAGCAGTACGTC. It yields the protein CASSLTGTGASEQYV.

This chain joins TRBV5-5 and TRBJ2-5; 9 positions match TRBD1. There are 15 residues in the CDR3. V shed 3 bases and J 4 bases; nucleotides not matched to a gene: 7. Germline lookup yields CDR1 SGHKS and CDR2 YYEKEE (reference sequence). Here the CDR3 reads CASSYGQGRLETQYF. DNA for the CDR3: TGTGCCAGCAGCTATGGACAGGGGCGATTAGAGACCCAGTACTTC.